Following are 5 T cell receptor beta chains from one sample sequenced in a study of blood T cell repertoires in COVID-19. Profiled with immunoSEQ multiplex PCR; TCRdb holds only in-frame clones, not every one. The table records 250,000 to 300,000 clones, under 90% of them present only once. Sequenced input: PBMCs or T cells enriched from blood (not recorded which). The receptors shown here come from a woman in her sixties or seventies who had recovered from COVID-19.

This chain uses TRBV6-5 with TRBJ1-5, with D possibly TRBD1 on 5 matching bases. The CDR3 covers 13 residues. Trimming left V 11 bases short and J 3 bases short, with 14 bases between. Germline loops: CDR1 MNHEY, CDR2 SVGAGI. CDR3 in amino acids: CASAGGNNQPQHF. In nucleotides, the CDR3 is TGTGCCTCCGCGGGGGGAAACAATCAGCCCCAGCATTTT.

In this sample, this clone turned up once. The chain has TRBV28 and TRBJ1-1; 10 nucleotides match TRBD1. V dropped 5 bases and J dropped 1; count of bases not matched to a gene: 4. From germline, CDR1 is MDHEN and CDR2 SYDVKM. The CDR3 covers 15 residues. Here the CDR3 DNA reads TGTGCCAGCAGTCCCAGGGACAGGGGGAACACTGAAGCTTTCTTT. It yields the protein CASSPRDRGNTEAFF.

The CDR3 loop is CAAGDRDYGYTF. CDR3 bases: TGTGCCGCTGGGGACAGGGACTATGGCTACACCTTC. The chain joins TRBV19 to TRBJ1-2; 9 nucleotides align to TRBD1. CDR3 length equals 12 residues. The V segment lost 11 bases and the J segment 3 bases; nucleotides outside the gene matches: 4. Germline CDR1 and CDR2: LNHDA and SQIVND (reference sequence).

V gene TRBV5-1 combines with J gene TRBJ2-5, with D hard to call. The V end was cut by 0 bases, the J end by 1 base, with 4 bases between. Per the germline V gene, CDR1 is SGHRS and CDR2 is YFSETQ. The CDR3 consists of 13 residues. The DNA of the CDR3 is TGCGCCAGCAGCTTGGCGTCCCAAGAGACCCAGTACTTC. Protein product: CASSLASQETQYF.

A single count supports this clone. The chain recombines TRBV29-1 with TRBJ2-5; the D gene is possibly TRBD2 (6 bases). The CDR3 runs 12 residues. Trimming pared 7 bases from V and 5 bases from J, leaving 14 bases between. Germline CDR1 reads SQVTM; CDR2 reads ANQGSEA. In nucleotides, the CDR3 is TGCAGCGCCTACTCGGGGGAGGAGACCCAGTACTTC. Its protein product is CSAYSGEETQYF.